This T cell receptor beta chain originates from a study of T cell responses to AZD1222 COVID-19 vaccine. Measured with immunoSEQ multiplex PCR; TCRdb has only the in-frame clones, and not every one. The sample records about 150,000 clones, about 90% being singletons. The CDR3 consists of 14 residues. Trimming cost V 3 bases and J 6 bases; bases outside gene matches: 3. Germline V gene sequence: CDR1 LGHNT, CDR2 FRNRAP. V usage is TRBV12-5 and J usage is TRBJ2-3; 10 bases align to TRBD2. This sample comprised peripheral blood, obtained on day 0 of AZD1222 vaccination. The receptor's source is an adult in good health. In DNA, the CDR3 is TGTGCTAGTGGTTTAGCGGGAGGGCCTGATACGCAGTATTTT. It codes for CASGLAGGPDTQYF.